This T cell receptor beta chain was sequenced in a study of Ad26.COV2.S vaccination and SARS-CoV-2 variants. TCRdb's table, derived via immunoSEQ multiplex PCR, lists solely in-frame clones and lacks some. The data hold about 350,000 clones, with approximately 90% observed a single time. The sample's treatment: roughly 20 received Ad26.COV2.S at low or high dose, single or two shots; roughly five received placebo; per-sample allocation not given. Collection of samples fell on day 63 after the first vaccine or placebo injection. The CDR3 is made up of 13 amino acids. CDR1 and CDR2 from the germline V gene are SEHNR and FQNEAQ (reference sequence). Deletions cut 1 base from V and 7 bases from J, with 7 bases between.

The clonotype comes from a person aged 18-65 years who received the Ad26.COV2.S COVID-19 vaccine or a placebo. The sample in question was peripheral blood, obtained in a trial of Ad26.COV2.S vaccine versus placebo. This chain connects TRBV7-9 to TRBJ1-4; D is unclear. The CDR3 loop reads CASSLGVGEKLFF. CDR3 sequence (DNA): TGTGCCAGCAGCTTAGGGGTCGGTGAAAAACTGTTTTTT.